These T cell receptor beta chains were read from a single sample in a study of response to subunit inactivated influenza vaccine. TCRdb processed the RT-PCR reads anew with MiXCR; each CDR3 protein has one entry. The sample carries fewer than 600,000 distinct CDR3 sequences, under 8.5% recorded once. This material consisted of PBMCs from blood, taken less than 30 months after vaccination. These receptors were collected from a man in his fifties or sixties who received an inactivated influenza vaccine. Both conserved end residues are part of each CDR3. A D gene is named only where the DNA matches it firmly. Part of the rows lack a size; the others show once, few, many or a class for expanded clones.

size: few
D: NA
length: 15
J: TRBJ1-5
V: TRBV24-1
DNA: TGTGCCACCAGGGCCGGAGGGGCTAGCAATCAGCCCCAGCATTTT
CDR3: CATRAGGASNQPQHF

size: few
D: NA
length: 13
J: TRBJ2-3
V: TRBV24-1
DNA: TGTGCCACCAGTGACCCCCTTTCTGATACGCAGTATTTT
CDR3: CATSDPLSDTQYF

size: many
D: TRBD1
length: 17
J: TRBJ2-7
V: TRBV27
DNA: TGTGCCAGCAGTTTATCTAATCCGGGACAGGGTTCCTACGAGCAGTACTTC
CDR3: CASSLSNPGQGSYEQYF

size: few
D: TRBD2
length: 14
J: TRBJ2-7
V: TRBV6-2/TRBV6-3
DNA: TGTGCCAGCAGGACTAGCCCGGTCGTAGGGGAGCAGTACTTC
CDR3: CASRTSPVVGEQYF

size: NA
D: NA
length: 16
J: TRBJ2-2
V: TRBV15
DNA: TGTGCCACCAGCAGAGATCAAGGGACGGGCACCGGGGAGCTGTTTTTT
CDR3: CATSRDQGTGTGELFF

size: NA
D: NA
length: 11
J: TRBJ1-1
V: TRBV20-1
DNA: TGCAGTGCTAGGTACGGCGATGGAGCTTTCTTT
CDR3: CSARYGDGAFF

size: few
D: NA
length: 16
J: TRBJ1-5
V: TRBV4-3
DNA: TGCGCCAGCAGCCGGAACAGGGTAACAGGGAATCAGCCCCAGCATTTT
CDR3: CASSRNRVTGNQPQHF

size: few
D: NA
length: 15
J: TRBJ1-3
V: TRBV10-3
DNA: TGTGCCATCAGTGAGGGCCCGAGCTCTGGAAACACCATATATTTT
CDR3: CAISEGPSSGNTIYF

size: once
D: TRBD2
length: 15
J: TRBJ2-5
V: TRBV24-1
DNA: TGTGCCACCAGTGATGCAACTAGCGCCCAAGAGACCCAGTACTTC
CDR3: CATSDATSAQETQYF

size: NA
D: NA
length: 16
J: TRBJ1-6
V: TRBV3-1
DNA: TGTGCCAGCAGCCGAAGAGTGGGTCTCAAAAATTCACCCCTCCACTTT
CDR3: CASSRRVGLKNSPLHF

size: few
D: TRBD2
length: 15
J: TRBJ2-3
V: TRBV23-1
DNA: TGCGCCAGCGGCCTAGCGGGGAGAATCACAGATACGCAGTATTTT
CDR3: CASGLAGRITDTQYF

size: few
D: NA
length: 13
J: TRBJ2-7
V: TRBV5-1
DNA: TGCGCCAGCAGCACACGGAGCTCCTACGAGCAGTACTTC
CDR3: CASSTRSSYEQYF

size: few
D: TRBD2
length: 12
J: TRBJ2-4
V: TRBV20-1
DNA: TGCAGTGTCGGGACTAGCACGAACATTCAGTACTTC
CDR3: CSVGTSTNIQYF

size: NA
D: TRBD1
length: 14
J: TRBJ1-1
V: TRBV3-1
DNA: TGTGCCAGCAGCCAAACTCAGGGGGAGATCGAAGCTTTCTTT
CDR3: CASSQTQGEIEAFF

size: NA
D: TRBD2
length: 16
J: TRBJ2-5
V: TRBV5-1
DNA: TGCGCCAGCAGCGGGGGACTAGCGGGACTTCAAGAGACCCAGTACTTC
CDR3: CASSGGLAGLQETQYF

size: NA
D: NA
length: 12
J: TRBJ1-1
V: TRBV3-1
DNA: TGTGCCAGCAGCCAAGATCGGGGTCCGGCTTTCTTT
CDR3: CASSQDRGPAFF

size: few
D: NA
length: 13
J: TRBJ1-3
V: TRBV12-3/TRBV12-4
DNA: TGTGCCAGCACCTTTTTCCGGGGAGGGACCATATATTTT
CDR3: CASTFFRGGTIYF

size: NA
D: NA
length: 14
J: TRBJ2-1
V: TRBV10-2
DNA: TGCGCCAGCAGTGAATTGAGCTCCTACAATGAGCAGTTCTTC
CDR3: CASSELSSYNEQFF

size: few
D: NA
length: 12
J: TRBJ2-7
V: TRBV20-1
DNA: TGCAGTGCAGCGACAGTCTCCTACGAGCAGTACTTC
CDR3: CSAATVSYEQYF

size: NA
D: TRBD1
length: 16
J: TRBJ1-1
V: TRBV20-1
DNA: TGCAGTGCTAGAGCGTGGGGACAGGGGGCGAGGACTGAAGCTTTCTTT
CDR3: CSARAWGQGARTEAFF

size: NA
D: TRBD1
length: 16
J: TRBJ2-7
V: TRBV6-5
DNA: TGTGCCAGCAGTTACTCGAGAGGACAGGGGAGCTACGAGCAGTACTTC
CDR3: CASSYSRGQGSYEQYF

size: few
D: NA
length: 13
J: TRBJ1-5
V: TRBV20-1
DNA: TGCAGTGCTAGGGGACTGAGCAATCAGCCCCAGCATTTT
CDR3: CSARGLSNQPQHF

size: NA
D: NA
length: 11
J: TRBJ1-2
V: TRBV29-1
DNA: TGCAGCGTGCAACAGGGAGATGGCTACACCTTC
CDR3: CSVQQGDGYTF

size: NA
D: TRBD1
length: 14
J: TRBJ2-7
V: TRBV7-2
DNA: TGTGCCAGCAGACCCGGGACAGGGATACACGAGCAGTACTTC
CDR3: CASRPGTGIHEQYF

size: few
D: NA
length: 15
J: TRBJ2-7
V: TRBV9
DNA: TGTGCCAGCAGCCCTAACATAGACGCCTCCTACGAGCAGTACTTC
CDR3: CASSPNIDASYEQYF

size: NA
D: TRBD2
length: 16
J: TRBJ2-7
V: TRBV9
DNA: TGTGCCAGCAGCGTAGGTCCTAGCGGGAGATCGTACGAGCAGTACTTC
CDR3: CASSVGPSGRSYEQYF

size: NA
D: NA
length: 13
J: TRBJ2-2
V: TRBV11-2
DNA: TGTGCCAGCAGCTTAGGACAGAGAGGGGAGCTGTTTTTT
CDR3: CASSLGQRGELFF

size: few
D: NA
length: 12
J: TRBJ2-5
V: TRBV6-5
DNA: TGTGCCAGCAGGAGGGCGGGGGAGACCCAGTACTTC
CDR3: CASRRAGETQYF

size: many
D: NA
length: 16
J: TRBJ2-3
V: TRBV5-1
DNA: TGCGCCAGCAGCTTAACTCGAGGTTATGTCCCGGATACGCAGTATTTT
CDR3: CASSLTRGYVPDTQYF

size: few
D: NA
length: 15
J: TRBJ1-4
V: TRBV5-1
DNA: TGCGCCAGCAGCTTGAGGCAGGCGGCGGAAGAAAAACTGTTTTTT
CDR3: CASSLRQAAEEKLFF

size: many
D: TRBD2
length: 16
J: TRBJ2-2
V: TRBV28
DNA: TGTGCCAGCACCAATCTAGCGGGAGGAAACACCGGGGAGCTGTTTTTT
CDR3: CASTNLAGGNTGELFF

size: NA
D: TRBD1
length: 14
J: TRBJ2-2
V: TRBV4-3
DNA: TGCGCCAGCAGCCAGGACAGGGCGGCCGGGGAGCTGTTTTTT
CDR3: CASSQDRAAGELFF

size: many
D: NA
length: 14
J: TRBJ1-2
V: TRBV7-2
DNA: TGTGCCAGCAGCTTCCCGAACGGGGACTCTGGCTACACCTTC
CDR3: CASSFPNGDSGYTF

size: many
D: NA
length: 12
J: TRBJ2-1
V: TRBV12-3/TRBV12-4
DNA: TGTGCCAGCAGTGAGGGGCTGCATGAGCAGTTCTTC
CDR3: CASSEGLHEQFF

size: NA
D: NA
length: 16
J: TRBJ2-1
V: TRBV19
DNA: TGTGCCAGTAGTATTTCGGCAGGTAGCTCCTACAATGAGCAGTTCTTC
CDR3: CASSISAGSSYNEQFF

size: few
D: TRBD1
length: 17
J: TRBJ2-1
V: TRBV4-2
DNA: TGTGCCAGCAGCCAAGTCACAGGGGTGCTACCCTACAATGAGCAGTTCTTC
CDR3: CASSQVTGVLPYNEQFF

size: NA
D: TRBD2
length: 19
J: TRBJ2-2
V: TRBV5-4
DNA: TGTGCCAGCAGCTTGGCCGCCGGACTAGCGGAAATCAACACCGGGGAGCTGTTTTTT
CDR3: CASSLAAGLAEINTGELFF

size: NA
D: TRBD2
length: 13
J: TRBJ2-1
V: TRBV24-1
DNA: TGTGCCACCGGACTAGCGGGAGGAAATGAGCAGTTCTTC
CDR3: CATGLAGGNEQFF

size: NA
D: TRBD2
length: 21
J: TRBJ2-7
V: TRBV5-1
DNA: TGCGCCAGCAGCTTTTCCCCCGCGGGGGGACTGCTAGGACGGGTGTCCTACGAGCAGTACTTC
CDR3: CASSFSPAGGLLGRVSYEQYF

size: few
D: TRBD1
length: 16
J: TRBJ2-7
V: TRBV10-3
DNA: TGTGCCATCAGTGTCGTCGGTAGGACAGGGGGCGGCGAGCAGTACTTC
CDR3: CAISVVGRTGGGEQYF

size: NA
D: TRBD2
length: 17
J: TRBJ2-5
V: TRBV18
DNA: TGTGCCAGCTCACCGGGGCGTGGAACTAGCGGAGGAGAGTCCCAGTACTTC
CDR3: CASSPGRGTSGGESQYF

size: few
D: NA
length: 12
J: TRBJ2-5
V: TRBV7-3
DNA: TGTGCCAGCACCGGGGGCGGTGAGACCCAGTACTTC
CDR3: CASTGGGETQYF

size: many
D: TRBD1
length: 14
J: TRBJ1-3
V: TRBV5-1
DNA: TGCGCCAGCAGCGAAGGGACAGCTGGAAACACCATATATTTT
CDR3: CASSEGTAGNTIYF

size: NA
D: NA
length: 14
J: TRBJ2-1
V: TRBV20-1
DNA: TGCAGTGCTAGTGGTCAGACCCTCTACAATGAGCAGTTCTTC
CDR3: CSASGQTLYNEQFF

size: few
D: NA
length: 14
J: TRBJ1-5
V: TRBV29-1
DNA: TGCAGCGTTGCGGGTGGACGGAGCAATCAGCCCCAGCATTTT
CDR3: CSVAGGRSNQPQHF

size: NA
D: TRBD2
length: 16
J: TRBJ2-3
V: TRBV28
DNA: TGTGCCAGCAGTTTATTAGCGGGAGACCTCACAGATACGCAGTATTTT
CDR3: CASSLLAGDLTDTQYF

size: few
D: TRBD1
length: 17
J: TRBJ2-6
V: TRBV6-2/TRBV6-3
DNA: TGTGCCAGCATACCCCGGGACAGGGGGCATGTGGCCAACGTCCTGACTTTC
CDR3: CASIPRDRGHVANVLTF